Below are 20 T cell receptor beta chains sequenced from a single sample in a study of cytomegalovirus exposure and HLA in healthy donors. PCR involved 60 Vbeta and 13 Jbeta primers. Sequencing used immunoSEQ multiplex PCR; TCRdb keeps in-frame clones, though not all of them. The sample yields around 200,000 clones, of which the top ten take up approximately 0.98%. The material sequenced was PBMCs. These receptors were collected from a woman aged 25 to 39 in good health and CMV-seropositive.

This rearrangement joins TRBV19 to TRBJ2-5; 12 bases match TRBD2. J gave up 1 base and V 3 bases, and 0 bases lay outside the gene matches. This CDR3 contains 15 residues. The germline gives CDR1 LNHDA, CDR2 SQIVND (reference sequence). DNA for the CDR3: TGTGCCAGTAGTATGGGACTAGCGGGCCAAGAGACCCAGTACTTC. Translation gives CASSMGLAGQETQYF.

This sequence joins TRBV4-1 and TRBJ2-7; tentatively, D is TRBD1 (6 bases). Per germline, CDR1 MGHRA and CDR2 YSYEKL. The length of the CDR3 is 13 residues. V was clipped by 3 bases and J by 4 bases, with 10 bases between them. This chain's CDR3 is CASSQTGMYEQYF. In nucleotides, the CDR3 is TGCGCCAGCAGCCAGACAGGAATGTACGAGCAGTACTTC.

The V call is TRBV27, the J call TRBJ1-1; D remains ambiguous. CDR3 length: 15 amino acids. The V end was cut by 4 bases, the J end by 1 base, with 13 bases between. Germline-derived CDR1 and CDR2 are MNHEY and SMNVEV (reference sequence). CDR3 region: CASSSPGGKNTEAFF. The CDR3 DNA reads as TGTGCCAGCAGTTCGCCAGGAGGGAAGAACACTGAAGCTTTCTTT.

CDR3 sequence: CAWSVPPFEYEQYF. The DNA of the CDR3 is TGTGCCTGGAGTGTGCCCCCATTTGAGTACGAGCAGTACTTC. The genes are TRBV30 and TRBJ2-7; no clear D. CDR1 and CDR2 (germline): GTSNPN, SVGIG (reference sequence). With 0 bases removed from V and 4 bases from J, the gap between germline ends came to 13 bases. The CDR3 sequence is 14 residues long. The variable domain in full, with the rest retrieved from reference TRBV30 and TRBJ2-7, is SQTIHQWPATLVQPVGSPLSLECTVEGTSNPNLYWYRQAAGRGLQLLFYSVGIGQISSEVPQNLSASRPQDRQFILSSKKLLLSDSGFYLCAWSVPPFEYEQYFGPGTRLTVT.

The chain couples TRBV6-1 to TRBJ2-2; tentative D call: TRBD2 (5 bases). The V gene lost 3 bases and the J gene lost 3 bases, with 14 bases spanning the gap. CDR1 and CDR2 (germline): MNHNS, SASEGT. The length of the CDR3 is 16 residues. CDR3 sequence: CASSDILGPDTGELFF. CDR3 DNA: TGTGCCAGCAGTGATATACTAGGCCCCGACACCGGGGAGCTGTTTTTT.

Note on this clone: At the DNA level, this CDR3 is encoded by other sequences in the same sample as well. V usage is TRBV5-1 and J usage is TRBJ2-1; the match to TRBD2 covers 8 bases. Germline CDR1 is SGHRS and CDR2 is YFSETQ. V lost 0 bases to trimming and J lost 6 bases; unmatched junction nucleotides: 2. CDR3 length: 14 amino acids. For the CDR3, the DNA is TGCGCCAGCAGCTTGGCTACTAGCGGCAATGAGCAGTTCTTC. The encoded protein is CASSLATSGNEQFF.

This sequence joins TRBV5-5 and TRBJ2-7; 8 bases align to TRBD1. This CDR3 contains 14 residues. V was pared by 4 bases and J by 5 bases, with 8 bases of the junction left unmatched. Per germline, CDR1 SGHKS and CDR2 YYEKEE (reference sequence). The CDR3 coding sequence is TGTGCCAGCAGCCCCGGGACAGGCCTGCACGAGCAGTACTTC. Translation gives CASSPGTGLHEQYF.

In DNA form, the CDR3 reads TGTGCCAGCAGGGACGGGGAAGCTGAAGCTTTCTTT. Protein: CASRDGEAEAFF. The V gene is TRBV2, the J gene TRBJ1-1; the D is unclear. V lost 6 bases and J lost 6, with 11 bases in between. The CDR3 length is 12 residues. Germline CDR1 SNHLY, CDR2 FYNNEI.

CDR3 nucleotide sequence: TGTGCCAGCAGGGATGCCTCCGGGAGACAAGAGACCCAGTACTTC. Translating gives CASRDASGRQETQYF. The genes are TRBV5-4 and TRBJ2-5; tentative D call: TRBD2 (6 bases). This CDR3 region has 15 residues. V was clipped by 5 bases and J by 2 bases, with 16 bases between them. Looked up from germline, CDR1 is SGHNT and CDR2 is YYREEE (reference sequence).

The chain combines TRBV19 with TRBJ1-3; D uncertain. Germline CDR1 LNHDA, CDR2 SQIVND (reference sequence). CDR3 length: 15 residues. V was trimmed by 4 bases and J by 0 bases, leaving 10 bases between them. DNA of the CDR3: TGTGCCAGTAGTAGGTCAGACTACTCTGGAAACACCATATATTTT. Protein: CASSRSDYSGNTIYF.

This chain connects TRBV2 to TRBJ2-2, with D maybe TRBD1 (6 bases). CDR1 SNHLY and CDR2 FYNNEI come from the germline V gene. The V end was cut by 6 bases, the J end by 4 bases, with 15 bases between. The CDR3 has 15 amino acids. CDR3 amino acids: CASRADSSTTGELFF. The CDR3, as DNA: TGTGCCAGCAGAGCGGACAGCTCAACCACCGGGGAGCTGTTTTTT.

The rearrangement links TRBV9 to TRBJ2-2, with TRBD1 matching over 8 bases. This CDR3 contains 16 residues. The V and J ends lost 3 bases and 4 bases, in that order; junction bases with no gene match: 8. Looked up from germline, CDR1 is SGDLS and CDR2 is YYNGEE. The CDR3 protein is CASSAQQGGGTGELFF. The CDR3 DNA follows: TGTGCCAGCAGCGCGCAACAGGGGGGAGGCACCGGGGAGCTGTTTTTT.

The chain has TRBV7-2 and TRBJ2-3; TRBD2 matches 7 bases. Trimming at V came to 4 bases and at J to 2 bases, leaving 6 bases not matched to a gene. This CDR3 comprises 15 residues. Germline values: CDR1 SGHTA, CDR2 FQGNSA. CDR3 sequence: CASSSQGGSTDTQYF. The DNA of the CDR3 is TGTGCCAGCAGCTCCCAGGGAGGGTCCACAGATACGCAGTATTTT.

The gene calls are TRBV19 and TRBJ1-5, with 8 bases matching TRBD1. CDR3 length: 14 residues. The V and J ends lost 11 bases and 5 bases, in that order; junction bases with no gene match: 11. Germline assignment: CDR1 LNHDA and CDR2 SQIVND (reference sequence). The CDR3 loop reads CAVAGRGLDQPQHF. CDR3 in DNA: TGTGCCGTCGCGGGCAGGGGGCTAGATCAGCCCCAGCATTTT.

The gene calls are TRBV5-1 and TRBJ1-2; possibly TRBD1 for D (6 bases). The CDR3 has 15 amino acids. The germline V and J ends were trimmed by 4 bases and 0 bases, with 13 bases remaining between them. Germline V gene sequence: CDR1 SGHRS, CDR2 YFSETQ. The CDR3 is CASSPYGQPNYGYTF. The CDR3 bases are TGCGCCAGCAGCCCCTACGGACAGCCTAACTATGGCTACACCTTC.

This chain joins TRBV29-1 and TRBJ2-1, with a possible D match to TRBD2 (6 bases). CDR1 is SQVTM, CDR2 ANQGSEA, per germline. The CDR3 consists of 14 residues. Trimming cost V 4 bases and J 0 bases, with 10 bases left between them. CDR3 in amino acids: CSVAGGGSYNEQFF. Here the CDR3 DNA reads TGCAGCGTTGCTGGGGGAGGCTCCTACAATGAGCAGTTCTTC.

The rearrangement joins TRBV7-8 to TRBJ1-1; tentatively, D is TRBD1 (5 bases). This CDR3 spans 13 amino acids. CDR1 and CDR2 (germline): SGHVS, FQNEAQ. The V and J ends lost 4 bases and 6 bases respectively, with 12 bases between them. The CDR3 loop is CASSSEWGAEAFF. The CDR3 DNA is TGTGCCAGCAGCTCCGAGTGGGGCGCTGAAGCTTTCTTT. The full variable domain, its missing parts supplied by reference TRBV7-8 and TRBJ1-1, is GAGVSQSPRYKVAKRGQDVALRCDPISGHVSLFWYQQALGQGPEFLTYFQNEAQLDKSGLPSDRFFAERPEGSVSTLKIQRTQQEDSAVYLCASSSEWGAEAFFGQGTRLTVV.

This sequence joins TRBV4-1 and TRBJ2-2; the D gene is possibly TRBD1 (5 bases). Germline V gene data show CDR1 as MGHRA and CDR2 as YSYEKL. V dropped 1 base and J dropped 2 bases, with 14 bases sitting between them. CDR3 size: 17 residues. CDR3 sequence (DNA): TGCGCCAGCAGCCAAGTTATGCATCAGGGAAACACCGGGGAGCTGTTTTTT. Translated: CASSQVMHQGNTGELFF.

The rearrangement links TRBV6-5 to TRBJ2-1; the match to TRBD2 covers 13 bases. J was trimmed by 8 bases and V by 0 bases; bases with no gene match: 4. Germline CDR1 MNHEY, CDR2 SVGAGI. This CDR3 comprises 16 residues. CDR3 nucleotide sequence: TGTGCCAGCAGTTACTCGATACTAGCGGGGGGGGATGAGCAGTTCTTC. Its translation is CASSYSILAGGDEQFF.

The genes are TRBV7-2 and TRBJ1-2; possibly TRBD1 for D (5 bases). The CDR3 totals 15 residues. Trimming shortened V by 5 bases and J by 4 bases, and 17 bases separated the two germline ends. The germline V gene encodes CDR1 SGHTA and CDR2 FQGNSA. The CDR3, as DNA: TGTGCCAGCAGCCATCGGACACGGGAGATCTATGGCTACACCTTC. Translating it yields CASSHRTREIYGYTF.